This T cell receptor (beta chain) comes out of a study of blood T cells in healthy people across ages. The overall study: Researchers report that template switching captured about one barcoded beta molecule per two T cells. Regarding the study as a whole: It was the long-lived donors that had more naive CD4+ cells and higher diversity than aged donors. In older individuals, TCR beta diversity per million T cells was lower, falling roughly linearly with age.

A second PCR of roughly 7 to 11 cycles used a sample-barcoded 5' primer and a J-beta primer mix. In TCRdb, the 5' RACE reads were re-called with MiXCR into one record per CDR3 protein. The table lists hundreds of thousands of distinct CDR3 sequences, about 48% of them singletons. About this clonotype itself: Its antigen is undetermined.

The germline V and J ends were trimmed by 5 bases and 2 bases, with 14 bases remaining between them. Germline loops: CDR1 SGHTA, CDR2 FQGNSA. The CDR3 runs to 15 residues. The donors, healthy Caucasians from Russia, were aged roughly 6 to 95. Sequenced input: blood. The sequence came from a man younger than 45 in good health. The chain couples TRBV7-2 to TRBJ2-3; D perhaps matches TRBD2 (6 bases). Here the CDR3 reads CASSGGGIYTDTQYF. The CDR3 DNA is TGTGCCAGCAGCGGCGGCGGGATCTACACAGATACGCAGTATTTT.